This T cell receptor (beta chain) was identified in a study of identical twins. Unique molecular identifiers were present on the cDNA, which also gained a universal primer site by template switching. TCRdb independently ran MiXCR on the 5' RACE reads; one entry per CDR3 protein. Of some 270,000 distinct CDR3 sequences in the sample, roughly 8.7% were seen once. A note on this clonotype: The antigen remains unidentified.

The study's findings and limits: In beta out-of-frame sequences, the excess sharing between twins was weaker.

The CDR3 sequence is 14 residues long. The ends lost 4 bases at V and 5 bases at J; junction bases unmatched: 7. CDR1 and CDR2 from the germline V gene are SGHAT and FQNNGV. These data also formed part of another study, on yellow fever vaccine responses in identical twins.

The chain combines TRBV11-2 with TRBJ2-7; 8 bases line up with TRBD1. Source material: CD8+ T cells sorted from blood. The sequence was obtained from a woman aged 18-29 years in good health. CDR3: CASSYDRGSHEQYF. The CDR3 DNA reads as TGTGCCAGCAGCTACGACAGGGGATCCCACGAGCAGTACTTC. Filled out from reference TRBV11-2 and TRBJ2-7, the complete variable domain reads EAGVAQSPRYKIIEKRQSVAFWCNPISGHATLYWYQQILGQGPKLLIQFQNNGVVDDSQLPKDRFSAERLKGVDSTLKIQPAKLEDSAVYLCASSYDRGSHEQYFGPGTRLTVT.